This record concerns one TCR beta chain sequence. Its binding antigen is unknown. No per-base quality is available; no much larger clone lies one base away. This sample is part of a study of blood T cell repertoires in COVID-19 (dated by TCRdb to 2020 to 2022). General notes on the study: Collaborator samples came from the United States, Italy and Spain and covered acute and convalescent phases of COVID-19. Nearly every sample came with metadata listing a de-identified subject ID, COVID-19 status, age in years and sex. Deeply sampled blood TCRbeta repertoires from subjects exposed to, actively infected with, or recovered from COVID-19 were included in the dataset. The samples were drawn from the first 160 participants of the ongoing ImmuneRACE study and from 1,200 or so subjects provided by 6 global collaborators. The prospective study material was composed of cDNA or gDNA derived from T cells, B-cell-depleted T cells, or PBMCs. HLA class I and class II types, where available, came from metadata supplied by the sample provider rather than from assay-based typing. The repertoires were released in a freely available public database meant as a resource for research on the immune response to SARS-CoV-2.

Participants in the prospective study were enrolled through a virtual design, were aged roughly 18 to 100 years, and lived in some 24 United States geographic areas. To assign participants to cohorts, the prospective study relied on clinical history that participants themselves reported in a screening survey and a study questionnaire. Recovered participants in ImmuneRACE Cohort 3 were defined as having two consecutive negative NP/OP PCR tests, clearance from a healthcare professional, or resolution of symptoms. Mobile phlebotomists in the prospective study collected whole blood, serum and a nasopharyngeal or oropharyngeal swab from every participant. Additional blood draws and questionnaires over an approximately two-month period could optionally be provided by prospective study participants. Blood samples from the prospective study were shipped frozen or at room temperature prior to DNA extraction.

The CDR3 starts with the cysteine, ends with the phenylalanine, and has 14 residues. The retained sequence is limited to the CDR3, 42 bases, with the frame set at the first base. The V and J ends are trimmed by 0 bases and 4 bases, leaving 9 bases between them. For CDR1 and CDR2, the germline V gene lists SGHAT and FQNNGV. Findings and caveats that apply to the study as a whole: The amount of clinical and demographic metadata varied by source and participant and was provided uncurated.

TCRbeta CDR3 regions were amplified from genomic DNA by means of the immunoSEQ Assay, a bias-controlled multiplex PCR. The study's processing was this. The number of nucleated cells in each sample was estimated by amplification of reference gene primers within the assay. To quantify the absolute abundance of each unique TCRbeta CDR3 rearrangement, sequence reads were collapsed and filtered. Productive Simpson clonality was computed per sample as the square root of Simpson's diversity index over productive rearrangements. TCRdb stores this immuneACCESS table with in-frame sequences only. Part of the clones is absent; in the studies checked, under half of the shortfall reflects unresolved V genes, and no reason is known for the rest. V, J and clone size reflect that table, while D and trimming were determined from the DNA. The sample data list 200,000 to 250,000 clones, and approximately 80% of these were observed just once. The top ten clones comprise under 2% of the sample.

Recombination connected TRBV11-2 to TRBJ1-1; the D region possibly corresponds to TRBD1 (5 bases align). The clonotype was recovered from a man between 60 and 75 years old who had recovered from COVID-19. Sequencing used PBMCs or T cells enriched from blood (not recorded which). The bases read TGTGCCAGCAGCTTAGACAGGGTATCCACTGAAGCTTTCTTT. This is translated as CASSLDRVSTEAFF.